These 28 T cell receptor beta chains came from one sample sequenced in a study of blood T cell repertoires in COVID-19 (dated by TCRdb to the early 2020s). The library was produced with the immunoSEQ multiplex PCR assay. Held by TCRdb, this immuneACCESS table contains in-frame sequences only and omits some clones. Under half of the omission traces to an unresolved V gene where checked; the cause of the rest is unknown. Within this sample are 75,000 to 95,000 clones, with approximately 79% of them counted one time only. Together, the top ten hold 5.4% of the sample. The sample comprised peripheral blood. The receptors come from a woman older than 75 with active or convalescent COVID-19.

This chain connects TRBV9 to TRBJ2-5; 9 bases line up with TRBD2. Trimming at V came to 3 bases and at J to 5 bases, leaving 8 bases not matched to a gene. Germline CDR1 and CDR2: SGDLS and YYNGEE. This CDR3 spans 15 amino acids. The CDR3 loop reads CASSARSGGYETQYF. Written as DNA, the CDR3 is TGTGCCAGCAGCGCCCGTAGCGGGGGATATGAGACCCAGTACTTC.

The chain is built from TRBV3-1 (or the pseudogene TRBV3-2) and TRBJ2-7, with TRBD1 matching 7 bases. CDR3 length: 15 residues. After removal of 1 base from V and 3 bases from J, the junction contained 6 bases not matched to a gene. The V gene's germline CDR1 is LGHDT and CDR2 YNNKEL (reference sequence). CDR3 loop: CASSQGPGQHYEQYF. DNA for the CDR3: TGTGCCAGCAGCCAAGGTCCGGGACAGCACTACGAGCAGTACTTC.

CDR3 DNA sequence: TGTGCCAGCTCTGGCGACAGGGCCCAAGAGACCCAGTACTTC. The encoded protein is CASSGDRAQETQYF. The chain is built from TRBV18 and TRBJ2-5; 7 bases align to TRBD1. Germline CDR1 KGHSH, CDR2 LQKENI. Trimming cost V 6 bases and J 1 base; bases outside gene matches: 5. CDR3 length equals 14 residues. The entire variable domain, with the rest obtained from reference TRBV18 and TRBJ2-5, is as follows: NAGVMQNPRHLVRRRGQEARLRCSPMKGHSHVYWYRQLPEEGLKFMVYLQKENIIDESGMPKERFSAEFPKEGPSILRIQQVVRGDSAAYFCASSGDRAQETQYFGPGTRLLVL.

This chain uses TRBV4-2 with TRBJ2-5; TRBD1 agrees at 10 bases. This CDR3 comprises 16 residues. Germline-derived CDR1 and CDR2 are LGHNA and YNFKEQ. With V trimmed by 0 bases and J by 2 bases, 3 bases remained unmatched. CDR3 sequence (DNA): TGTGCCAGCAGCCAAGACGGGACAGGGGAACAAGAGACCCAGTACTTC. Translation gives CASSQDGTGEQETQYF.

The CDR3 here is CASRAGSGANVLTF. CDR3 nucleotides: TGTGCCAGCAGGGCGGGATCTGGGGCCAACGTCCTGACTTTC. The chain uses TRBV5-4 and TRBJ2-6, with D perhaps TRBD2 (6 bases). The CDR3 runs to 14 residues. The germline V gene encodes CDR1 SGHNT and CDR2 YYREEE (reference sequence). Trimming took 5 bases from V and 1 from J, leaving 7 bases between them.

The chain recombines TRBV6-2 or TRBV6-3 with TRBJ1-1, with D perhaps TRBD1 (5 bases). CDR1 and CDR2 from the germline V gene are MNHEY and SVGEGT. CDR3 size: 14 residues. With 3 bases removed from V and 0 bases from J, the gap between germline ends came to 8 bases. CDR3 sequence: CASSYQGMNTEAFF. The CDR3 nucleotides read TGTGCCAGCAGTTATCAGGGCATGAACACTGAAGCTTTCTTT.

This clone was seen a few times. The V gene is TRBV6-2 or TRBV6-3, the J gene TRBJ2-7; D possibly corresponds to TRBD2 (5 bases). Per the germline V gene, CDR1 is MNHEY and CDR2 is SVGEGT. V was shortened by 0 bases and J by 3 bases, with 12 bases between the two germline ends. This CDR3 comprises 15 residues. CDR3 protein: CASSYSKDGGYEQYF. CDR3 DNA: TGTGCCAGCAGTTACTCGAAGGACGGAGGCTACGAGCAGTACTTC.

V gene TRBV9 combines with J gene TRBJ2-2; the match to TRBD1 covers 11 bases. Germline V gene sequence: CDR1 SGDLS, CDR2 YYNGEE. The CDR3 extends over 13 amino acids. Germline trimming cut 8 bases from V and 16 bases from J; bases unmatched to any gene: 13. The CDR3 coding sequence is TGTGCCAGTAACCGGGACAGGGGGGCCGTAAGGTTTTTT. Protein product: CASNRDRGAVRFF.

The rearrangement joins TRBV13 to TRBJ2-7; possible D gene TRBD1, 6 bases. The CDR3 sequence is 15 residues long. Germline V CDR1 and CDR2: PRHDT, FYEKMQ (reference sequence). Trimming pared 3 bases from V and 3 bases from J, leaving 15 bases between. The CDR3 bases are TGTGCCAGCAGCTTTTGGGCTAAGGGACACTACGAGCAGTACTTC. It yields the protein CASSFWAKGHYEQYF.

V gene TRBV2 combines with J gene TRBJ2-1; TRBD2 agrees at 11 bases. Trimming removed 8 bases from V and 9 bases from J; junction bases left unmatched: 6. CDR1 and CDR2 (germline): SNHLY, FYNNEI. The CDR3 sequence is 13 residues long. CDR3 nucleotides: TGTGCCAGCGCACTAGCGGGGGTTAGTGAGCAGTTCTTC. Translating gives CASALAGVSEQFF.

This clone was observed a single time. This rearrangement joins TRBV19 to TRBJ2-5; D gene unclear. Germline CDR1 LNHDA, CDR2 SQIVND (reference sequence). CDR3 length: 15 residues. Trimming left V 3 bases short and J 5 bases short, with 16 bases between. In DNA, the CDR3 is TGTGCCAGTAGTATTTCCCTGGGCCAACGGGAGACCCAGTACTTC. Protein product: CASSISLGQRETQYF.

The gene calls are TRBV13 and TRBJ2-3, with D possibly TRBD2 on 5 matching bases. The germline V gene has CDR1 PRHDT and CDR2 FYEKMQ (reference sequence). The V end lost 4 bases, the J end lost 1 base, and 12 bases lay between the germline ends. The CDR3 length is 15 residues. The CDR3 loop is CASSSRTRRTDTQYF. CDR3 nucleotide sequence: TGTGCCAGCAGCTCCCGGACTCGACGCACAGATACGCAGTATTTT.

In its sample, this clone was seen many times. The genes are TRBV6-5 and TRBJ2-7, with 7 bases aligning to TRBD1. The CDR3 has 14 residues. V lost 5 bases and J lost 7; bases outside the gene matches: 11. Germline loops: CDR1 MNHEY, CDR2 SVGAGI. The DNA of the CDR3 is TGTGCCAGCAGTAGACAAGGGGGCCGCTGGGAGCAGTACTTC. Protein: CASSRQGGRWEQYF.

The genes are TRBV18 and TRBJ2-3; D is undetermined. Trimming shortened V by 3 bases and J by 6 bases, and 22 bases separated the two germline ends. Per the germline V gene, CDR1 is KGHSH and CDR2 is LQKENI. The CDR3 consists of 17 residues. For the CDR3, the DNA is TGTGCCAGCTCACCCGACTGGAGCGAAGCTACTACGGATACGCAGTATTTT. It is translated as CASSPDWSEATTDTQYF.

The gene calls are TRBV28 and TRBJ1-3, with a tentative D call TRBD1 (6 bases). The CDR3 is made up of 17 amino acids. Germline assignment: CDR1 MDHEN and CDR2 SYDVKM. V dropped 1 base and J dropped 3 bases, with 16 bases sitting between them. The CDR3 DNA follows: TGTGCCAGCAGTTTATTCGTCGGGACATCTTATGGAAACACCATATATTTT. Protein product: CASSLFVGTSYGNTIYF.

Comments on this clone: A junction boundary mismatches the germline segment, possibly from a read error. The chain employs TRBV7-7 and TRBJ2-2; D not certain. The CDR3 runs 13 residues. Germline V gene data show CDR1 as SSHAT and CDR2 as FNYEAQ (reference sequence). CDR3 sequence (DNA): TGTGCTAGCAGCTTCACCGGGACCGGGGAGCTGTTTTTT. It translates to CASSFTGTGELFF.

The V and J genes are TRBV27 and TRBJ2-7; 7 nucleotides line up with TRBD1. CDR3 length: 15 residues. Per germline, CDR1 MNHEY and CDR2 SMNVEV (reference sequence). J gave up 5 bases and V 4 bases, and 11 bases lay outside the gene matches. CDR3 sequence: CASSSRQGMFHEQYF. In nucleotides, the CDR3 is TGTGCCAGCAGTTCCCGACAGGGTATGTTCCACGAGCAGTACTTC.

The J gene is TRBJ2-1, the V gene TRBV5-1; no clear D. Germline CDR1 SGHRS, CDR2 YFSETQ. V was pared by 0 bases and J by 0 bases, with 10 bases between. The CDR3 has 16 residues. The CDR3 sequence is CASSLEARSSYNEQFF. CDR3 coding DNA: TGCGCCAGCAGCTTGGAGGCGCGGAGCTCCTACAATGAGCAGTTCTTC.

The chain carries TRBV7-2 and TRBJ2-7, with a tentative D call TRBD2 (7 bases). This CDR3 is 15 amino acids long. CDR1 is SGHTA, CDR2 FQGNSA, per germline. V shed 3 bases and J shed 5 bases, with 17 bases lying between them. The CDR3 sequence is CASSFGGAGANEQYF. CDR3 coding DNA: TGTGCCAGCAGCTTCGGCGGGGCGGGGGCCAACGAGCAGTACTTC.

The rearrangement uses TRBV7-5 and TRBJ1-1; the DNA was not compared with TRBD1, the D call given in the table. TRBV7-5 is marked as a pseudogene. The CDR3 consists of 16 residues. DNA of the CDR3: TGTGCCAGAAGCCTAGACAGGGGGCACGGGAACACTGAAGCTTTCTTT. It codes for CARSLDRGHGNTEAFF.

Only a few counts were recorded for this clone. The V call is TRBV12-3 or TRBV12-4, the J call TRBJ1-3; D is unclear. The CDR3 totals 13 residues. V lost 5 bases and J lost 1, with 6 bases in between. The CDR3 here is CASSRGSGNTIYF. The CDR3 bases are TGTGCCAGCAGTCGGGGTTCTGGAAACACCATATATTTT.

V usage is TRBV4-2 and J usage is TRBJ1-2; D ambiguous. CDR1 and CDR2 (germline): LGHNA, YNFKEQ. CDR3 length equals 17 residues. V lost 0 bases and J 3 bases, leaving 17 bases between the germline ends. The CDR3 bases are TGTGCCAGCAGCCAAGAGGACGGGATTACGTGGGACTATGGCTACACCTTC. It encodes CASSQEDGITWDYGYTF.

This clone was counted a single time. The chain is built from TRBV29-1 and TRBJ1-2, with 8 bases aligning to TRBD1. The CDR3 runs 15 residues. Germline CDR1 reads SQVTM; CDR2 reads ANQGSEA. V trimming: 0 bases; J trimming: 5 bases; junction bases outside the gene matches: 8. CDR3: CSVEEGTGLTYGYTF. DNA for the CDR3: TGCAGCGTTGAAGAGGGGACAGGACTAACTTATGGCTACACCTTC.

The rearrangement uses TRBV7-3 and TRBJ1-1, with 9 nucleotides matching TRBD1. CDR1 and CDR2 from the germline V gene are SGHTA and FQGTGA. V lost 2 bases, J lost 4 bases, and 2 bases stayed unmatched. This CDR3 has 14 amino acids. Here the CDR3 DNA reads TGTGCCAGCAGCTTACTGGGACAGGGCACTGAAGCTTTCTTT. Residues: CASSLLGQGTEAFF.

V gene TRBV5-5 combines with J gene TRBJ2-1; 12 nucleotides match TRBD2. Looked up from germline, CDR1 is SGHKS and CDR2 is YYEKEE (reference sequence). V lost 4 bases to trimming and J lost 7 bases; unmatched junction nucleotides: 6. The CDR3 has 15 residues. The chain's CDR3 is CASSASGTSGNEQFF. The CDR3 coding sequence is TGTGCCAGCAGCGCCTCCGGGACTAGCGGGAATGAGCAGTTCTTC.

This sequence joins TRBV6-6 and TRBJ2-7; TRBD2 might be the D (5 bases). The CDR3 consists of 12 residues. Trimming took 7 bases from V and 0 from J, leaving 7 bases between them. Germline CDR1 is MNHNY and CDR2 is SVGAGI (reference sequence). The CDR3 DNA sequence: TGTGCCAGCAACCTAGCCTCCTACGAGCAGTACTTC. Translation: CASNLASYEQYF.

The V call is TRBV4-2, the J call TRBJ2-5, with TRBD2 matching over 7 bases. Germline assignment: CDR1 LGHNA and CDR2 YNFKEQ. This CDR3 region has 14 residues. Trimming cost V 10 bases and J 1 base; bases outside gene matches: 9. The CDR3 bases are TGTGCCACCTCAGAGGTAGCGGGCCAAGAGACCCAGTACTTC. Protein sequence: CATSEVAGQETQYF.

The chain combines TRBV7-8 with TRBJ1-5; D remains unclear. The CDR3 spans 15 residues. Germline values: CDR1 SGHVS, CDR2 FQNEAQ. Trimming shortened V by 5 bases and J by 1 base, and 12 bases separated the two germline ends. This CDR3 reads CASSTRFVSNQPQHF. The CDR3 DNA sequence: TGTGCCAGCAGCACCAGGTTTGTCAGCAATCAGCCCCAGCATTTT.